This is a list of T cell receptor beta chains from one sample in a study of T cell responses to AZD1222 COVID-19 vaccine. Clones were sequenced by immunoSEQ multiplex PCR, and TCRdb holds only the in-frame ones, with some missing. The profile shows more than 95,000 clones, roughly 90% of them singletons. The source was peripheral blood, collected on day 0 of AZD1222 vaccination. The origin of the receptors is an adult in good health. Both conserved end residues are part of each CDR3. A clone size is listed for some rows: how often the clone was seen (once, few, many), or a class if it is expanded.

size,length,V,CDR3
.,15,TRBV4-2,CASSQDTSGQETQYF
.,16,TRBV27,CASSLSAGVPLYGYTF
.,16,TRBV19,CASSTRGAVGNQPQHF
.,15,TRBV11-2,CASSLEGRPSYEQYF
.,14,TRBV6-1,CATRGQGRGQPQHF
.,14,TRBV3-1/TRBV3-2,CASSQGGGGYEQYF
.,15,TRBV7-9,CASSLEEGNNSPLHF
.,12,TRBV29-1,CSGRQGFHEQYF
few,15,TRBV6-5,CASSYSWGPNSPLHF
.,15,TRBV9,CASSVVGSSYNEQFF
.,17,TRBV6-6,CASSPTFDRGANYGYTF
.,11,TRBV28,CASSMGGACTF
.,17,TRBV18,CASSPSSPGLGGQPQHF
once,16,TRBV5-6,CASSWDRGNPKNIQYF
few,15,TRBV10-2,CASSPPDVRGDEQYF
.,13,TRBV11-3,CASNEGNTGELFF
.,14,TRBV30,CAWSVSGGGGEQYF
.,14,TRBV5-4,CASSAQGFGEKLFF
.,15,TRBV6-5,CASSYHRQGSYEQYF
.,14,TRBV6-2/TRBV6-3,CASSWTGINSPLHF
.,15,TRBV9,CASSVEARRAEKLFF
.,13,TRBV2,CASTWRERNEQYF
.,16,TRBV28,CASEGARLSGANVLTF
once,15,TRBV5-4,CASSIPGTSRDEQFF
.,15,TRBV7-2,CASSFSPGIADTQYF
.,10,TRBV20-1,CSAREETQYF
.,15,TRBV18,CASSSGTSLLGAQYF
.,14,TRBV5-4,CASSFIDLDYGYTF
.,15,TRBV5-6,CASSSRSASGNTIYF
.,15,TRBV5-1,CASSQITGSGETQYF
.,14,TRBV28,CASTPASGTGELFF
.,16,TRBV4-3,CASSQVAGRNTGELFF
.,12,TRBV6-5,CASGGQGVRYTF
few,15,TRBV18,CASSPQGVSGNTIYF
.,14,TRBV5-8,CASSRQPGTGELFF
.,15,TRBV5-1,CASSLEGGRNQPQHF
.,14,TRBV15,CATSNLGTGNEQFF